Below, 20 T cell receptor beta chains from the same sample are listed, as sequenced in a study of blood T cell repertoires in COVID-19. Clones were read by immunoSEQ multiplex PCR, and TCRdb kept only the in-frame ones, dropping some. The table records roughly 220,000 clones, around 84% of them present only once. Input material: peripheral blood. The receptors come from a woman in her sixties who had recovered from COVID-19.

The rearrangement joins TRBV13 to TRBJ2-2, with TRBD1 matching over 8 bases. The length of the CDR3 is 16 residues. With V trimmed by 5 bases and J by 1 base, 6 bases remained unmatched. Germline CDR1 is PRHDT and CDR2 is FYEKMQ (reference sequence). DNA of the CDR3: TGTGCCAGCAGCCTAAACAGGGGGAGGAACACCGGGGAGCTGTTTTTT. Protein product: CASSLNRGRNTGELFF. The full variable domain, rest sourced from reference TRBV13 and TRBJ2-2, is AAGVIQSPRHLIKEKRETATLKCYPIPRHDTVYWYQQGPGQDPQFLISFYEKMQSDKGSIPDRFSAQQFSDYHSELNMSSLELGDSALYFCASSLNRGRNTGELFFGEGSRLTVL.

CDR3 residues: CASSSGQGQETQYF. The DNA of the CDR3 is TGCGCCAGCAGCTCGGGACAGGGCCAAGAGACCCAGTACTTC. This chain uses TRBV5-1 with TRBJ2-5; 9 bases fit TRBD1. V was pared by 3 bases and J by 1 base, with 1 base of the junction left unmatched. The CDR3 consists of 14 residues. CDR1 SGHRS and CDR2 YFSETQ come from the germline V gene.

The chain combines TRBV19 with TRBJ1-1; D may be TRBD1 (6 bases). This CDR3 has 18 residues. Trimming pared 5 bases from V and 0 bases from J, leaving 22 bases between. Germline CDR1 reads LNHDA; CDR2 reads SQIVND (reference sequence). CDR3 sequence reads: CASSPRFGRGYMNTEAFF. CDR3 nucleotide sequence: TGTGCCAGTAGTCCACGTTTCGGCAGGGGCTACATGAACACTGAAGCTTTCTTT. The whole variable domain, remainder taken from reference TRBV19 and TRBJ1-1, is DGGITQSPKYLFRKEGQNVTLSCEQNLNHDAMYWYRQDPGQGLRLIYYSQIVNDFQKGDIAEGYSVSREKKESFPLTVTSAQKNPTAFYLCASSPRFGRGYMNTEAFFGQGTRLTVV.

This chain links TRBV2 with TRBJ2-2, with 9 positions matching TRBD1. The J segment lost 9 bases and the V segment lost 6 bases, leaving 2 bases of the junction unmatched. Germline CDR1 is SNHLY and CDR2 is FYNNEI. This CDR3 is built from 12 residues. This CDR3 is CASRGQGRELFF. The CDR3 coding sequence is TGTGCCAGCAGGGGACAGGGACGGGAGCTGTTTTTT.

V is TRBV30 and J is TRBJ1-5, with D tentatively TRBD1 (5 bases). This CDR3 is 12 amino acids long. Per the germline V gene, CDR1 is GTSNPN and CDR2 is SVGIG (reference sequence). V lost 1 base and J lost 10, with 11 bases in between. The CDR3 coding sequence is TGTGCCTGGAGTGCCAGGGCCGGACCCCAGCATTTT. Translation: CAWSARAGPQHF.

This clone was detected once. The V gene is TRBV4-1, the J gene TRBJ2-1; D gene unclear. The CDR3 is 13 amino acids. The ends were cut back, 1 base at V and 6 bases at J, with 7 bases in the middle. Per the germline V gene, CDR1 is MGHRA and CDR2 is YSYEKL. The CDR3 sequence is CASSQAIGNEQFF. The CDR3 DNA sequence: TGCGCCAGCAGCCAAGCTATCGGCAATGAGCAGTTCTTC.

The V gene is TRBV7-8, the J gene TRBJ1-2; 11 nucleotides line up with TRBD1. The CDR3 loop spans 15 amino acids. Germline values: CDR1 SGHVS, CDR2 FQNEAQ. V dropped 5 bases and J dropped 6; count of bases not matched to a gene: 8. The CDR3 DNA reads as TGTGCCAGCAGCCTACTCGGGACAGGGGGAAATGGCTACACCTTC. It translates to CASSLLGTGGNGYTF.

The chain has TRBV10-3 and TRBJ2-3; tentative D call: TRBD2 (7 bases). V lost 9 bases to trimming and J lost 3 bases, with 13 bases between them. Germline V gene data show CDR1 as ENHRY and CDR2 as SYGVKD. The CDR3 covers 13 residues. The chain's CDR3 is CAITGRGTDTQYF. For the CDR3, the DNA is TGTGCCATTACAGGGAGGGGGACAGATACGCAGTATTTT.

V gene TRBV30 combines with J gene TRBJ1-1; D is perhaps TRBD1 (6 bases). Germline V lookup: CDR1 GTSNPN, CDR2 SVGIG (reference sequence). The V end lost 3 bases, the J end lost 1 base, and 12 bases lay between the germline ends. The CDR3 extends over 14 amino acids. CDR3: CAWSFGQTNTEAFF. In DNA, the CDR3 is TGTGCCTGGAGCTTCGGACAGACGAACACTGAAGCTTTCTTT.

The chain recombines TRBV10-3 with TRBJ2-3, with TRBD1 matching 8 bases. Looked up from germline, CDR1 is ENHRY and CDR2 is SYGVKD. The CDR3 covers 15 residues. Germline trimming cut 6 bases from V and 4 bases from J; bases unmatched to any gene: 9. In DNA, the CDR3 is TGTGCCATCAGACTTACTGACAGGGGTCCAGATACGCAGTATTTT. Encoded protein: CAIRLTDRGPDTQYF.

J is TRBJ2-7 and V is TRBV7-2; D may be TRBD1 (6 bases). The V end was cut by 1 base, the J end by 4 bases, with 11 bases between. The CDR3 extends over 14 amino acids. Germline CDR1 reads SGHTA; CDR2 reads FQGNSA. The CDR3 protein is CASSLVGGHYEQYF. CDR3 bases: TGTGCCAGCAGCTTAGTTGGGGGACATTACGAGCAGTACTTC. Together with reference TRBV7-2 and TRBJ2-7, the CDR3 gives the full variable domain: GAGVSQSPSNKVTEKGKDVELRCDPISGHTALYWYRQSLGQGLEFLIYFQGNSAPDKSGLPSDRFSAERTGGSVSTLTIQRTQQEDSAVYLCASSLVGGHYEQYFGPGTRLTVT.

As DNA, the CDR3 is TGTGCCAGCAGTTCCGGGGTTAATGAAAAACTGTTTTTT. Amino acid sequence: CASSSGVNEKLFF. The chain combines TRBV12-3 or TRBV12-4 with TRBJ1-4; D ambiguous. Trimming cost V 4 bases and J 4 bases, with 7 bases left between them. This CDR3 is 13 amino acids long.

The rearrangement links TRBV2 to TRBJ1-5; a weak D match, TRBD1 (6 bases). The CDR3 has 11 amino acids. The germline CDR1 and CDR2 sequences are SNHLY and FYNNEI. V was shortened by 6 bases and J by 15 bases, with 15 bases between the two germline ends. Here the CDR3 reads CASRAEGDRHF. The CDR3 DNA is TGTGCCAGCAGGGCCGAGGGGGACCGGCATTTT.

The chain employs TRBV6-5 and TRBJ1-1; 8 nucleotides line up with TRBD1. The J segment lost 1 base and the V segment lost 6 bases, leaving 4 bases of the junction unmatched. Germline CDR1 MNHEY, CDR2 SVGAGI. The CDR3 runs 14 residues. CDR3: CASRTGTGNTEAFF. The CDR3, as DNA: TGTGCCAGCAGAACCGGGACAGGGAACACTGAAGCTTTCTTT.

The chain combines TRBV7-2 with TRBJ2-5; TRBD2 might be the D (6 bases). Germline V lookup: CDR1 SGHTA, CDR2 FQGNSA. V dropped 5 bases and J dropped 4 bases, with 14 bases sitting between them. This CDR3 comprises 14 residues. The CDR3 bases are TGTGCCAGCAGCGGACCTTGGGGAGGAGAGACCCAGTACTTC. Translation: CASSGPWGGETQYF.

V gene TRBV2 combines with J gene TRBJ1-3, with a possible D match to TRBD1 (6 bases). The CDR3 has 12 amino acids. CDR1 is SNHLY and CDR2 is FYNNEI in the germline V gene. V lost 7 bases and J 4 bases, leaving 8 bases between the germline ends. The CDR3 DNA follows: TGTGCCAGCACCGACAGGGGAAACACCATATATTTT. This encodes CASTDRGNTIYF.

The chain carries TRBV19 and TRBJ2-2; D ambiguous. Germline V CDR1 and CDR2: LNHDA, SQIVND (reference sequence). The CDR3 contains 17 residues. V was trimmed by 1 base and J by 4 bases, leaving 16 bases between them. The CDR3 DNA reads as TGTGCCAGTAGTATAGTCCCTGTACACCCGATCACCGGGGAGCTGTTTTTT. Translation gives CASSIVPVHPITGELFF.

V and J are TRBV7-2 and TRBJ2-1; D ambiguous. Germline assignment: CDR1 SGHTA and CDR2 FQGNSA. The V and J ends lost 5 bases and 2 bases respectively, with 10 bases between them. This CDR3 spans 14 amino acids. The CDR3 DNA follows: TGTGCCAGCAGCCCCCCACCGGCCTACAATGAGCAGTTCTTC. It yields the protein CASSPPPAYNEQFF.

This chain uses TRBV19 with TRBJ1-1, with D maybe TRBD1 (6 bases). V lost 5 bases to trimming and J lost 1 base, with 14 bases between them. The CDR3 sequence is 15 residues long. CDR1 is LNHDA and CDR2 is SQIVND in the germline V gene (reference sequence). The CDR3 nucleotides are TGTGCCAGTAGTCCCGGAAGGGGGGGGAACACTGAAGCTTTCTTT. As protein: CASSPGRGGNTEAFF.

There are many counts of this clone. V gene TRBV11-3 combines with J gene TRBJ2-1; 10 bases line up with TRBD2. V gave up 3 bases and J gave up 5 bases; unmatched junction bases: 1. Germline-derived CDR1 and CDR2 are SGHNT and YENEEA. The CDR3 has 14 amino acids. CDR3 nucleotide sequence: TGTGCCAGCAGCTTCACTAGCGGGGACAATGAGCAGTTCTTC. This translates into CASSFTSGDNEQFF. Variable domain in full (rest from reference TRBV11-3 and TRBJ2-1): EAGVVQSPRYKIIEKKQPVAFWCNPISGHNTLYWYLQNLGQGPELLIRYENEEAVDDSQLPKDRFSAERLKGVDSTLKIQPAELGDSAVYLCASSFTSGDNEQFFGPGTRLTVL.